The 4 T cell receptor beta chains below all came from one sample that was sequenced in a study of a mutant IDH1 vaccine in newly diagnosed glioma. TCRdb's copy holds only in-frame clones and misses some; the assay was immunoSEQ multiplex PCR. In the table there are tens of thousands of clones, about 80% of which are singletons. Their recognized antigens are unknown. As to time point: week 23, last vaccination. Topical imiquimod accompanied each vaccine dose, which consisted of 300 ug of mutant IDH1 20-mer peptide. Source: PBMCs, taken from a glioma patient whose treatment included an IDH1 peptide vaccine. Receptors were obtained from a man aged 18 to 29 with glioma.

The chain combines TRBV11-2 with TRBJ1-1; D not resolved. The V end lost 5 bases, the J end lost 5 bases, and 21 bases lay between the germline ends. This CDR3 spans 16 amino acids. Germline assignment: CDR1 SGHAT and CDR2 FQNNGV. The CDR3 sequence: CASSPGANPSGTEAFF. The DNA for the CDR3 is TGTGCCAGCAGCCCAGGAGCGAACCCCTCGGGTACTGAAGCTTTCTTT.

This chain connects TRBV11-2 to TRBJ2-7; possibly TRBD1 for D (5 bases). V shed 5 bases and J shed 5 bases, with 16 bases lying between them. The CDR3 has 14 amino acids. Germline CDR1 and CDR2: SGHAT and FQNNGV. CDR3 sequence reads: CASSPLPGLNEQYF. The CDR3 nucleotides are TGTGCCAGCAGCCCTTTACCAGGGTTGAACGAGCAGTACTTC. The whole variable domain, filled in from reference TRBV11-2 and TRBJ2-7, reads EAGVAQSPRYKIIEKRQSVAFWCNPISGHATLYWYQQILGQGPKLLIQFQNNGVVDDSQLPKDRFSAERLKGVDSTLKIQPAKLEDSAVYLCASSPLPGLNEQYFGPGTRLTVT.

The V and J genes are TRBV5-8 and TRBJ1-1, with no clear D. The CDR3 sequence is 13 residues long. The V and J ends lost 2 bases and 1 base respectively, with 6 bases between them. Germline lookup yields CDR1 SGHTS and CDR2 YDEGEE. CDR3 in DNA: TGTGCCAGCAGCTTCGGGGAGAACACTGAAGCTTTCTTT. As protein: CASSFGENTEAFF.

This chain uses TRBV2 with TRBJ2-4; D is perhaps TRBD2 (6 bases). Looked up from germline, CDR1 is SNHLY and CDR2 is FYNNEI. V lost 8 bases, J lost 9 bases, and 14 bases lay in between. The CDR3 length is 12 residues. CDR3 sequence reads: CASEGAEGIQYF. The CDR3 DNA reads as TGTGCCAGCGAGGGAGCGGAGGGCATTCAGTACTTC.